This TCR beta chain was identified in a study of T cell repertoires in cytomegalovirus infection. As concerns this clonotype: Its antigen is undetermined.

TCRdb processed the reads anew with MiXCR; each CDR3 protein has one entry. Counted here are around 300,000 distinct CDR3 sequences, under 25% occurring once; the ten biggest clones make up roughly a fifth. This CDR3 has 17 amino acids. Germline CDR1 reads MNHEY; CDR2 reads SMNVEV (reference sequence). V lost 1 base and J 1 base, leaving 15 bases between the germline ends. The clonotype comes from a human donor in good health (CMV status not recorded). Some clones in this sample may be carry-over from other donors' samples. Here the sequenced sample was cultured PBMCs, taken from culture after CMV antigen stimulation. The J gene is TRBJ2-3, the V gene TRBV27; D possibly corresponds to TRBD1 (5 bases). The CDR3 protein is CASSLFPTGVGTDTQYF. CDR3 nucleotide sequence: TGTGCCAGCAGTTTATTCCCAACAGGTGTCGGCACAGATACGCAGTATTTT.